The text below deals with one T cell receptor (beta chain). Antigen: not known. These data are taken from a study of cytomegalovirus exposure and HLA in healthy donors. Study-level findings and limits: The classifier reportedly diagnosed cytomegalovirus status with high specificity and sensitivity. The study listed 150 to 200 cytomegalovirus-associated TCR beta chains. Through in vitro validation, a few CMV-associated chains were shown to be specific for CMV antigens. Subsequent analysis showed first-cohort TCR clusters tending to co-occur in some 120 validation repertoires.

The CDR3 consists of 15 residues. The junction had 11 bases not matched to a gene; V was cut back by 6 bases and J by 5 bases. Germline V gives CDR1 SGHTA, CDR2 FQGNSA. Profiled with immunoSEQ multiplex PCR; TCRdb holds only in-frame clones, not every one. The repertoire holds some 80,000 clones, with about 95% as singletons. The chain joins TRBV7-2 to TRBJ2-7; 9 bases are shared with TRBD2. Sequences were obtained from PBMCs. The clonotype was recovered from a woman aged 18-30 years in good health and CMV-seronegative. CDR3 coding DNA: TGTGCCAGCAGTTTTTTTAGCGGGAGTCTCGACGAGCAGTACTTC. Translating gives CASSFFSGSLDEQYF.